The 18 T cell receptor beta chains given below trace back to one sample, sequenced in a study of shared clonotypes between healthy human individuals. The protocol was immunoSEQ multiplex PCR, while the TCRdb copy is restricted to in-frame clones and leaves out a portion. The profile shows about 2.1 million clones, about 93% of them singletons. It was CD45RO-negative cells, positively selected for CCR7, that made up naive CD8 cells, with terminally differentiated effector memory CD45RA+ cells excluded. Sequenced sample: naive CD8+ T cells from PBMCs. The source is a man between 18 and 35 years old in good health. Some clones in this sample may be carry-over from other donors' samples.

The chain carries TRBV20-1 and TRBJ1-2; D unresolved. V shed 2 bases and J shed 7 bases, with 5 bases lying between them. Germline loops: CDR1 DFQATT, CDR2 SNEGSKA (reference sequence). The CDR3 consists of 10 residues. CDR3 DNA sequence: TGCAGTGCTAGATACAGTGGCTACACCTTC. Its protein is CSARYSGYTF.

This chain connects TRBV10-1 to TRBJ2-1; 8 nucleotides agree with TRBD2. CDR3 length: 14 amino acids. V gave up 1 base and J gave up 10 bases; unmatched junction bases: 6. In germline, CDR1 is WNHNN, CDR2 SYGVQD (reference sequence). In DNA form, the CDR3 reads TGCGCCAGCAGTGAGTGGACTAGCCCCGGAGAGCAGTTCTTC. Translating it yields CASSEWTSPGEQFF.

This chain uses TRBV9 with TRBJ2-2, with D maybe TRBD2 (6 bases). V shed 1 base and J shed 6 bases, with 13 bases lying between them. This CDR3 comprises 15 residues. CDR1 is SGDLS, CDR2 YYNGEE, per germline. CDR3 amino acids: CASSVSDYNPGELFF. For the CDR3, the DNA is TGTGCCAGCAGCGTATCGGACTACAACCCCGGGGAGCTGTTTTTT. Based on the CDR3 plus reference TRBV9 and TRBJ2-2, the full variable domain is DSGVTQTPKHLITATGQRVTLRCSPRSGDLSVYWYQQSLDQGLQFLIQYYNGEERAKGNILERFSAQQFPDLHSELNLSSLELGDSALYFCASSVSDYNPGELFFGEGSRLTVL.

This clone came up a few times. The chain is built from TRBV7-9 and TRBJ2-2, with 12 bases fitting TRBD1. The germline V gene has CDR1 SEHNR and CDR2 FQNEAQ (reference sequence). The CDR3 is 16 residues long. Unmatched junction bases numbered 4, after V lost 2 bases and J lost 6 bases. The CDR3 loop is CASSLLGQGAAGELFF. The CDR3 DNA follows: TGTGCCAGCAGCTTATTGGGACAGGGGGCCGCCGGGGAGCTGTTTTTT.

The CDR3 loop is CASSYGQTSNTEAFF. In nucleotides, the CDR3 is TGTGCCAGCAGTTACGGGCAAACTTCGAACACTGAAGCTTTCTTT. The J gene is TRBJ1-1, the V gene TRBV6-5, with unresolved D. V was clipped by 2 bases and J by 1 base, with 11 bases between them. CDR1 is MNHEY, CDR2 SVGAGI, per germline. CDR3 size: 15 residues.

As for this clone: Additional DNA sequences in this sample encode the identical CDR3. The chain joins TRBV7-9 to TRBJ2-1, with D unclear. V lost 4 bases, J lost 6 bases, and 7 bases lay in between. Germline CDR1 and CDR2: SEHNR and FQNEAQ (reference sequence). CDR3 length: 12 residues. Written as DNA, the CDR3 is TGTGCCAGCAGCTCTTTATCCAATGAGCAGTTCTTC. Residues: CASSSLSNEQFF.

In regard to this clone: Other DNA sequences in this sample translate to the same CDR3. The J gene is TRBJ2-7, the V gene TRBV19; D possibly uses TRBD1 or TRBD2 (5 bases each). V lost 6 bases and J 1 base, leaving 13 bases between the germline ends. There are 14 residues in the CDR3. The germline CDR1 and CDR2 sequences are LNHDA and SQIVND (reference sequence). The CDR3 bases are TGTGCCAGTAGCCCTGGGACGGGGTCCTACGAGCAGTACTTC. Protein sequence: CASSPGTGSYEQYF.

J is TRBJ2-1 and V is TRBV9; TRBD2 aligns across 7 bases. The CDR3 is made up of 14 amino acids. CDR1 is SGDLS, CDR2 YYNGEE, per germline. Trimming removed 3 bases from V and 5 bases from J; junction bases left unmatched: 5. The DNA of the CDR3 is TGTGCCAGCAGCGGGGGGGGACCCCACAATGAGCAGTTCTTC. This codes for CASSGGGPHNEQFF.

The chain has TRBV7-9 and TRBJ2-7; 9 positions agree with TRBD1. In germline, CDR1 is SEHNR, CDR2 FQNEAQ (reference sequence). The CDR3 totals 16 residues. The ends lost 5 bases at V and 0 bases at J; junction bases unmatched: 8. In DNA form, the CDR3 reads TGTGCCAGCAGCCCTCGGACAGGGGAGAGCTCCTACGAGCAGTACTTC. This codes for CASSPRTGESSYEQYF.

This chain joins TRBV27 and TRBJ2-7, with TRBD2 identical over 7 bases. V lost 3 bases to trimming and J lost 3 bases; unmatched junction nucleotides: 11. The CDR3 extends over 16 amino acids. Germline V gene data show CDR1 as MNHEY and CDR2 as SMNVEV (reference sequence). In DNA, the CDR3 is TGTGCCAGCAGTTTGGGCCCGGTGGGAGGGGACTACGAGCAGTACTTC. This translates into CASSLGPVGGDYEQYF.

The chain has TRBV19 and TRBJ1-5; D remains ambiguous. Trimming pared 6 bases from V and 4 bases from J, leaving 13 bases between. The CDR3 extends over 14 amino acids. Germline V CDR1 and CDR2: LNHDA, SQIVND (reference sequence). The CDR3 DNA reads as TGTGCCAGTAGACAAGTTGGTCTGAATCAGCCCCAGCATTTT. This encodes CASRQVGLNQPQHF.

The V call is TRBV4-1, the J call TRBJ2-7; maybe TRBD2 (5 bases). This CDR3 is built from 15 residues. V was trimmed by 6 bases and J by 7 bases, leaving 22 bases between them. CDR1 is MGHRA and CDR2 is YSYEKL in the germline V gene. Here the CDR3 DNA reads TGCGCCAGCAGGGAGATAACTCCCTCCGGAGGAGAGCAGTACTTC. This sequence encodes CASREITPSGGEQYF.

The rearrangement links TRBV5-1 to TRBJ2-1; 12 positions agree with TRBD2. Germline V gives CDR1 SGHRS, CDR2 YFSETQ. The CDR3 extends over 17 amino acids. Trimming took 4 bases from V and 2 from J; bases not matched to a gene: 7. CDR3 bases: TGCGCCAGCAGCCGAACCCTAGCGGGAGGGCCCTACAATGAGCAGTTCTTC. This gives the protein CASSRTLAGGPYNEQFF.

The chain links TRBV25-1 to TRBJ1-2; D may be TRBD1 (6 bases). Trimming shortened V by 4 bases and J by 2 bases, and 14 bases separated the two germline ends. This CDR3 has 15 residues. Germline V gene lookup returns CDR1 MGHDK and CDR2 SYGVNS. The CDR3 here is CASSGGRDNNYGYTF. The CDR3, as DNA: TGTGCCAGCAGTGGGGGCCGGGACAACAACTATGGCTACACCTTC.

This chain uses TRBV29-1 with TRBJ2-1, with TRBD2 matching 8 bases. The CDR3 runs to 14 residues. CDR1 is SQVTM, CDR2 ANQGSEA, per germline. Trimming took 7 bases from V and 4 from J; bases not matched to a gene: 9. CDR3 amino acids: CSAVTSGSYNEQFF. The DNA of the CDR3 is TGCAGCGCCGTAACTAGCGGCTCTTACAATGAGCAGTTCTTC.

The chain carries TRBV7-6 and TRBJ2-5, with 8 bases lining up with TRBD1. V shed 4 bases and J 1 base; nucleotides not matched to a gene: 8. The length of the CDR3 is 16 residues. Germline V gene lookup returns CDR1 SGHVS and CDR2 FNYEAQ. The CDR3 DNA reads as TGTGCCAGCAGCTCTAACTCCAGGGGGCCCCAAGAGACCCAGTACTTC. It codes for CASSSNSRGPQETQYF. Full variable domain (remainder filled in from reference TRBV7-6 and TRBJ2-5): GAGVSQSPRYKVTKRGQDVALRCDPISGHVSLYWYRQALGQGPEFLTYFNYEAQQDKSGLPNDRFSAERPEGSISTLTIQRTEQRDSAMYRCASSSNSRGPQETQYFGPGTRLLVL.

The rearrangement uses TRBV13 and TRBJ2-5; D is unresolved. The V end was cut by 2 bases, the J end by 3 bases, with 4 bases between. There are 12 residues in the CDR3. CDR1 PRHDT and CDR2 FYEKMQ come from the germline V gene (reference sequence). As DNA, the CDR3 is TGTGCCAGCAGCTTAAATGAAGAGACCCAGTACTTC. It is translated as CASSLNEETQYF.

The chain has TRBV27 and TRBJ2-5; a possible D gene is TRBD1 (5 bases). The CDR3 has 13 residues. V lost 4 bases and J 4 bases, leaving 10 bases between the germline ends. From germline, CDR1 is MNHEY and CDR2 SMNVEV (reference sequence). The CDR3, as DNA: TGTGCCAGCAGTTATTTGCAGGGAGAGACCCAGTACTTC. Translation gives CASSYLQGETQYF.